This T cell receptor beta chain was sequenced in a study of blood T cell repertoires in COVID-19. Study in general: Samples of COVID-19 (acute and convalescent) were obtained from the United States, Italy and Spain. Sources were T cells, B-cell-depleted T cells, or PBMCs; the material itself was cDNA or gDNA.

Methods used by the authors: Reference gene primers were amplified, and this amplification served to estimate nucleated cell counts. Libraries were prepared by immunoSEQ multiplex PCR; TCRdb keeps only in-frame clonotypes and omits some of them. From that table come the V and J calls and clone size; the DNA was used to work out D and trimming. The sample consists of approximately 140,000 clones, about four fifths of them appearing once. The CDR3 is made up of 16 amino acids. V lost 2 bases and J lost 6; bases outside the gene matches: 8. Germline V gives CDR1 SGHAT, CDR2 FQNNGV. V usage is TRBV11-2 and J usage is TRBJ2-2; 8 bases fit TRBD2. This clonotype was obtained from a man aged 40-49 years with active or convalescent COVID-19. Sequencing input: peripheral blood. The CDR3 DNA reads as TGTGCCAGCAGCTTACGGGCCGGGGGGGCCCCCGGGGAGCTGTTTTTT. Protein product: CASSLRAGGAPGELFF. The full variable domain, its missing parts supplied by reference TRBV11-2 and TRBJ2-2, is EAGVAQSPRYKIIEKRQSVAFWCNPISGHATLYWYQQILGQGPKLLIQFQNNGVVDDSQLPKDRFSAERLKGVDSTLKIQPAKLEDSAVYLCASSLRAGGAPGELFFGEGSRLTVL.